The 19 T cell receptor beta chains reported below all come from one sample, sequenced in a study of T cells after yellow fever vaccination. TCRdb reprocessed the 5' RACE reads via MiXCR and lists one record per CDR3 protein. Among a few hundred thousand distinct CDR3 sequences listed, over 5% were seen once. Sequences were derived from PBMCs, sampled 5 days after the yellow fever booster vaccination. Source of these receptors: a man younger than 40 who received the YFV17D yellow fever vaccine.

This clonotype occurred many times. The V gene is TRBV11-2, the J gene TRBJ2-3; D perhaps matches TRBD2 (6 bases). The CDR3 length is 14 residues. Trimming shortened V by 5 bases and J by 5 bases, and 14 bases separated the two germline ends. Germline V CDR1 and CDR2: SGHAT, FQNNGV. CDR3 residues: CASSARSSEDTQYF. The CDR3 DNA sequence: TGTGCCAGCAGCGCTAGATCTAGCGAAGATACGCAGTATTTT. Together with reference TRBV11-2 and TRBJ2-3, the CDR3 gives the full variable domain: EAGVAQSPRYKIIEKRQSVAFWCNPISGHATLYWYQQILGQGPKLLIQFQNNGVVDDSQLPKDRFSAERLKGVDSTLKIQPAKLEDSAVYLCASSARSSEDTQYFGPGTRLTVL.

The sample holds a few counts of this clonotype. An end of the junction does not agree with germline; a read error may underlie this. The chain uses TRBV7-2 and TRBJ2-5, with D hard to call. This CDR3 is 13 amino acids long. The V gene's germline CDR1 is SGHTA and CDR2 FQGNSA. CDR3 DNA sequence: TGCGCCAGCAGCTTACAGACGAGGGAGACCCAGTACTTC. Translation: CASSLQTRETQYF.

Ten or more counts support this clonotype. The rearrangement links TRBV15 to TRBJ2-1; D is unresolved. Between the trimmed V and J ends, which lost 4 bases and 3 bases, there was a span of 10 bases. Per the germline V gene, CDR1 is LNHNV and CDR2 is YYDKDF (reference sequence). CDR3 length: 14 amino acids. The CDR3 coding sequence is TGTGCCACCAGCACAGAGGTCGTCTACAATGAGCAGTTCTTC. It encodes CATSTEVVYNEQFF.

The sample holds a few counts of this clonotype. This CDR3 is CSARSAGNTGELFF. CDR3 nucleotide sequence: TGCAGTGCTCGCAGTGCAGGGAACACCGGGGAGCTGTTTTTT. V usage is TRBV20-1 and J usage is TRBJ2-2; D gene ambiguous. Trimming cost V 5 bases and J 1 base, with 11 bases left between them. The length of the CDR3 is 14 residues. CDR1 and CDR2 (germline): DFQATT, SNEGSKA (reference sequence).

The chain combines TRBV7-2 with TRBJ2-3; D not certain. CDR3 length: 12 residues. V was cut by 5 bases and J by 8 bases, with 11 bases left in between. CDR1 SGHTA and CDR2 FQGNSA come from the germline V gene. The CDR3 sequence: CASSTEVGTQYF. CDR3 bases: TGTGCCAGCAGCACAGAAGTTGGTACGCAGTATTTT.

This clonotype was seen many times. This chain joins TRBV5-1 and TRBJ2-4, with 9 bases lining up with TRBD2. CDR3 length: 15 residues. Germline CDR1 and CDR2: SGHRS and YFSETQ. Germline trimming cut 2 bases from V and 5 bases from J; bases unmatched to any gene: 5. As DNA, the CDR3 is TGCGCCAGCAGCTTTAGCGGGAGACAGGAAAACATTCAGTACTTC. Translating gives CASSFSGRQENIQYF.

This clonotype was counted a few times. The gene calls are TRBV10-3 and TRBJ2-3; D is ambiguous. V dropped 3 bases and J dropped 4 bases, with 5 bases sitting between them. From germline, CDR1 is ENHRY and CDR2 SYGVKD. The CDR3 extends over 12 amino acids. The CDR3 region has the DNA TGTGCCATCAGTGACGGGTCAGATACGCAGTATTTT. Translating it yields CAISDGSDTQYF.

This clonotype was picked up a small number of times. V and J are TRBV6-5 and TRBJ2-1; weak D call: TRBD2 (5 bases). The CDR3 loop spans 12 amino acids. V gave up 6 bases and J gave up 9 bases, with 12 bases separating them. Germline-derived CDR1 and CDR2 are MNHEY and SVGAGI. The CDR3 sequence: CASSLLRGEQFF. The CDR3 DNA is TGTGCCAGCAGCCTTCTCCGGGGTGAGCAGTTCTTC.

This clonotype has more than one count but fewer than ten. The chain employs TRBV7-8 and TRBJ2-5; 8 positions agree with TRBD2. Germline-derived CDR1 and CDR2 are SGHVS and FQNEAQ. J was trimmed by 4 bases and V by 3 bases; bases with no gene match: 4. The CDR3 has 14 residues. The CDR3 sequence is CASSFSGLGETQYF. The CDR3 coding sequence is TGTGCCAGCAGCTTTTCGGGACTAGGAGAGACCCAGTACTTC.

Written as DNA, the CDR3 is TGTGCCAGCATCGCTGAGGGGGGTGGTGAAGCTTTCTTT. As protein: CASIAEGGGEAFF. This chain connects TRBV2 to TRBJ1-1; a possible D gene is TRBD1 (6 bases). The germline V and J ends were trimmed by 7 bases and 7 bases, with 16 bases remaining between them. Germline V CDR1 and CDR2: SNHLY, FYNNEI. The CDR3 loop spans 13 amino acids.

This clonotype was found many times. The rearrangement joins TRBV12-3 or TRBV12-4 to TRBJ2-4; tentative D call: TRBD1 (6 bases). The V and J ends lost 6 bases and 6 bases respectively, with 21 bases between them. This CDR3 region has 16 residues. CDR3 loop: CASSNAPDLGGNIQYF. DNA of the CDR3: TGTGCCAGCAGCAACGCACCGGACCTAGGGGGAAACATTCAGTACTTC.

Only a few counts were recorded for this clonotype. This sequence joins TRBV5-1 and TRBJ2-1; 10 bases align to TRBD2. The J segment lost 2 bases and the V segment lost 0 bases, leaving 2 bases of the junction unmatched. This CDR3 is built from 16 residues. CDR1 is SGHRS and CDR2 is YFSETQ in the germline V gene. CDR3 loop: CASSLEAGGPYNEQFF. The CDR3 DNA reads TGCGCCAGCAGCTTGGAAGCGGGAGGGCCCTACAATGAGCAGTTCTTC.

This chain uses TRBV25-1 with TRBJ2-2; 7 positions agree with TRBD2. V lost 5 bases, J lost 2 bases, and 17 bases stayed unmatched. CDR1 and CDR2 (germline): MGHDK, SYGVNS. CDR3 length: 19 amino acids. Here the CDR3 DNA reads TGTGCCAGCAGTCAAACACTGGGGAGGGGCCTCCATAACACCGGGGAGCTGTTTTTT. This codes for CASSQTLGRGLHNTGELFF.

V and J are TRBV6-1 and TRBJ2-5; a possible D gene is TRBD2 (6 bases). Looked up from germline, CDR1 is MNHNS and CDR2 is SASEGT. The CDR3 runs to 15 residues. The ends were cut back, 5 bases at V and 7 bases at J, with 20 bases in the middle. CDR3 amino acids: CASSLGSEEGRTQYF. The CDR3 coding sequence is TGTGCCAGCAGTCTCGGTTCTGAGGAGGGGAGGACCCAGTACTTC.

Ten or more counts support this clonotype. The chain uses TRBV5-1 and TRBJ2-7; D remains ambiguous. The CDR3 runs to 13 residues. Germline CDR1 is SGHRS and CDR2 is YFSETQ. Trimming cost V 0 bases and J 4 bases, with 8 bases left between them. This chain's CDR3 is CASSLGGVYEQYF. CDR3 bases: TGCGCCAGCAGCTTGGGTGGGGTGTACGAGCAGTACTTC.

This clonotype was found many times. This sequence joins TRBV29-1 and TRBJ2-7; TRBD2 is a possible D gene (5 bases). V lost 3 bases and J lost 5, with 11 bases in between. The CDR3 length is 12 residues. CDR1 is SQVTM and CDR2 is ANQGSEA in the germline V gene. DNA for the CDR3: TGCAGCGTTGATGCCAGAGGGAACGAGCAGTACTTC. Its protein product is CSVDARGNEQYF.

As concerns this clonotype: A single base separates this from a much larger clone, so it may be a read error. The gene calls are TRBV5-1 and TRBJ2-7; D is ambiguous. CDR1 is SGHRS, CDR2 YFSETQ, per germline. The CDR3 is 14 amino acids. Here the CDR3 reads CAISPGRGSYEQYF. The DNA for the CDR3 is TGCGCCATCAGCCCCGGACGAGGCTCCTACGAGCAGTACTTC.

This clonotype was observed a few times. This sequence joins TRBV25-1 and TRBJ2-3; D is uncertain. The length of the CDR3 is 10 residues. CDR1 and CDR2 from the germline V gene are MGHDK and SYGVNS. The V end lost 8 bases, the J end lost 8 bases, and 8 bases lay between the germline ends. CDR3 sequence: CASGVGTQYF. CDR3 nucleotides: TGTGCCAGCGGGGTTGGTACGCAGTATTTT.

This clonotype was counted a few times. The chain links TRBV25-1 to TRBJ2-7, with TRBD1 matching 11 bases. CDR1 is MGHDK and CDR2 is SYGVNS in the germline V gene. The ends lost 4 bases at V and 0 bases at J; junction bases unmatched: 11. This CDR3 region has 18 residues. CDR3 DNA sequence: TGTGCCAGCAGTGCCCCGAGGGGGGGACAGGGGGACTCCTACGAGCAGTACTTC. Residues: CASSAPRGGQGDSYEQYF.